This record looks at one T cell receptor beta chain sequence and its context. Its specific antigen is unknown. Per-base qualities were not stored, and no clone one base away is much larger. The data originate from a study of T cell responses to AZD1222 COVID-19 vaccine (dated by TCRdb to the early 2020s). Looking at the study overall: AZD1222 recipients given second doses at about 4 weeks or at about 12 weeks were pooled, since spike-specific TCR depth and breadth were not found to differ between the two schedules. TCR sequencing was performed for 230 to 250 trial participants, of whom about 200 were given two doses of AZD1222 and around 26 were given two doses of MenACWY control vaccine. Enrollment into the trials was organized by age into subgroups of 18-55, 56-69 and 70-plus years, and those subgroups contained roughly 150, 30 and 60 TCR-sequenced participants, respectively.

The CDR3 regions of human TCRbeta chains were subjected to immunosequencing. The original methods were these. TCRs in the repertoires were compared against a reference library of SARS-CoV-2-specific TCRs that had been generated with the MIRA antigen-specificity platform. Breadth was defined as the fraction of unique TCRs that were SARS-CoV-2-associated, and depth was defined as the fraction of total T cells that were SARS-CoV-2-associated. Each spike-specific TCR was assigned to its reactive spike region and to a CD4 or CD8 class using the MIRA data. Log10-transformed breadth and depth values were compared by one-way ANOVA with Sidak's multiple comparisons tests. TCRdb took over this immuneACCESS table, retaining in-frame rearrangements with V and J assigned. Such tables are incomplete; in checked studies, under half of the missing clones stem from an unresolved V gene, and the remainder is unexplained. D and trimming were read from the DNA, whereas the V and J calls and clone size are those reported in that table. The sample table holds 150,000 to 200,000 clones, of which around 92% were seen once. About 9.4% of the sample is in the top ten clones.

What the time point label conveys for this sample: baseline before first vaccination. Vaccinee samples were obtained from the UK trials COV001 and COV002, which included a single-blind randomized controlled phase 2/3 trial of AZD1222 (ChAdOx1 nCoV-19) in healthy adults. For TCRbeta chain sequencing, PBMC samples were collected from trial participants at day 0 and at day 28 after the second dose. On the study overall, not on this receptor specifically: Because no day 14 peak-response samples were available, repertoires were characterized only after the peak T cell response. The vaccine-associated CD4 TCRs covered the entire spike protein, and the dominant responses fell in regions 160-218 and 743-854. Only six or seven AZD1222 recipients were SARS-CoV-2 seropositive at baseline, limiting conclusions about previously exposed vaccinees. After two AZD1222 doses, spike-specific TCR breadth and depth were significantly higher than at day 0 and than in MenACWY recipients. In the small 56-69-year group, the increase in depth fell short of significance, most likely because of low power. Nearly half of unique spike-specific TCRs reportedly recognized epitopes outside regions mutated in the B.1.351 and B.1.1.7 variants. Participants were mostly white British, with more females than males. The authors suggested clonal diversity may have been underestimated.

Relative to germline, V is missing 3 bases and J is missing 1 base, with 4 bases of the junction outside any gene match. The germline V gene gives CDR1 as SGHVS and CDR2 as FQNEAQ. The CDR3 covers 16 residues, taking in both the cysteine and the phenylalanine. Here the CDR3 DNA is all that survives: 48 bases in frame from base 1. The V gene is TRBV7-8 and the J gene is TRBJ2-3; 10 of the junction bases match TRBD2. The TCR comes from an adult in good health. Sequenced material: peripheral blood, taken on day 0 of AZD1222 vaccination. CDR3 protein: CASSFRLAGGTDTQYF. The DNA sequence is as follows: TGTGCCAGCAGCTTCCGTCTAGCGGGGGGCACAGATACGCAGTATTTT. This CDR3, with the reference TRBV7-8 and TRBJ2-3 proteins standing in past its ends, gives the full variable domain GAGVSQSPRYKVAKRGQDVALRCDPISGHVSLFWYQQALGQGPEFLTYFQNEAQLDKSGLPSDRFFAERPEGSVSTLKIQRTQQEDSAVYLCASSFRLAGGTDTQYFGPGTRLTVL.